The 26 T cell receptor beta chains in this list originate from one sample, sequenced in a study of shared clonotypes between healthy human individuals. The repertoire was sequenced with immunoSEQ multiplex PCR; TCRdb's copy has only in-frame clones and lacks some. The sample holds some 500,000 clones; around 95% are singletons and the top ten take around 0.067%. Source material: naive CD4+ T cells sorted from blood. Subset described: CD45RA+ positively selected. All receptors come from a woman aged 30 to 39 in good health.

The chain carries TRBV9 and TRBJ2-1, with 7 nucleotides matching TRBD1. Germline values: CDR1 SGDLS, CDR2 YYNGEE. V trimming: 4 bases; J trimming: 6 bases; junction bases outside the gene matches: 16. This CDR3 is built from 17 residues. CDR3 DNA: TGTGCCAGCAGCTCGACCTCGACAGGGTATGGGGTCAATGAGCAGTTCTTC. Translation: CASSSTSTGYGVNEQFF. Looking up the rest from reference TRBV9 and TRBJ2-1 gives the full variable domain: DSGVTQTPKHLITATGQRVTLRCSPRSGDLSVYWYQQSLDQGLQFLIQYYNGEERAKGNILERFSAQQFPDLHSELNLSSLELGDSALYFCASSSTSTGYGVNEQFFGPGTRLTVL.

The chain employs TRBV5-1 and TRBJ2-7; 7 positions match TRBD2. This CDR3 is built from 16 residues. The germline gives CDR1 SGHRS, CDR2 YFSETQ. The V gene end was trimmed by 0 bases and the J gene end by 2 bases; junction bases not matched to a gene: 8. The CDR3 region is CASSLGGSREAYEQYF. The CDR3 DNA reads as TGCGCCAGCAGCTTGGGGGGGAGCCGGGAGGCCTACGAGCAGTACTTC.

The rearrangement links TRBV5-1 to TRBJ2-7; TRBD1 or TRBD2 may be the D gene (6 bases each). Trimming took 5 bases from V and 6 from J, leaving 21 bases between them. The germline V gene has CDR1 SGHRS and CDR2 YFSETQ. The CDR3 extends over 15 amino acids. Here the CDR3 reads CASSFDRTKLGEQYF. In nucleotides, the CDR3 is TGCGCCAGCAGTTTCGACAGGACTAAACTCGGCGAGCAGTACTTC.

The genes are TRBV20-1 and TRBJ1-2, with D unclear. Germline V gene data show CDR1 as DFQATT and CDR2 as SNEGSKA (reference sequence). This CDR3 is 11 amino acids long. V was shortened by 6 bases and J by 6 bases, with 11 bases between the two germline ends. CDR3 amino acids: CSAAHSNGYTF. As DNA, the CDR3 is TGCAGTGCGGCGCATTCAAATGGCTACACCTTC.

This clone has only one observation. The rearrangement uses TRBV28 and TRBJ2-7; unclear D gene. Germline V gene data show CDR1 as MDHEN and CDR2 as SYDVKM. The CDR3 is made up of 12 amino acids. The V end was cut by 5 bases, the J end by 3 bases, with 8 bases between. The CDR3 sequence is CASSRACYEQYF. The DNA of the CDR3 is TGTGCCAGCAGTAGGGCCTGCTACGAGCAGTACTTC.

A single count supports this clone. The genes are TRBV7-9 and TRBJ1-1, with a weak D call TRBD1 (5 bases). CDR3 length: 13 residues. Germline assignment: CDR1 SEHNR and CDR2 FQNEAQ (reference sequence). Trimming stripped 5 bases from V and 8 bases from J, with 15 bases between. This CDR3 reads CASSQGGIAEAFF. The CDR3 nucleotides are TGTGCCAGCAGCCAGGGAGGCATAGCCGAAGCTTTCTTT.

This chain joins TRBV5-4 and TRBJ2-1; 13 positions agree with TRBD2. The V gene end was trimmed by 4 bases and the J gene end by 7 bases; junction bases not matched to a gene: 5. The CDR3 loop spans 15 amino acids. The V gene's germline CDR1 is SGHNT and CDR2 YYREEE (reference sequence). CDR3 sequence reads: CASSAGLAGVNEQFF. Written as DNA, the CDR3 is TGTGCCAGCAGCGCCGGACTAGCGGGAGTGAATGAGCAGTTCTTC.

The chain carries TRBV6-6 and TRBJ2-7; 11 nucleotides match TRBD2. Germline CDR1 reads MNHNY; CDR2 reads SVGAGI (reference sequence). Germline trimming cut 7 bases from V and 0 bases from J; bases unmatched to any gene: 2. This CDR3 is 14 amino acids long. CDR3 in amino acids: CASKTSGSSYEQYF. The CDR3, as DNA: TGTGCCAGCAAAACTAGCGGGAGCTCCTACGAGCAGTACTTC.

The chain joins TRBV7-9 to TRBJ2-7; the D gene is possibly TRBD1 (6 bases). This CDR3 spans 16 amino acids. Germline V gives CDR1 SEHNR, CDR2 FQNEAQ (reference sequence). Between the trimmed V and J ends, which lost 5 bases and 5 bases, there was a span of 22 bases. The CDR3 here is CASSLPGPQGVHEQYF. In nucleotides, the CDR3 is TGTGCCAGCAGCCTCCCCGGGCCACAGGGCGTCCACGAGCAGTACTTC.

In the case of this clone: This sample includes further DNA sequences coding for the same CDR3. CDR3 in amino acids: CASSQGLAGVYEQYF. CDR3 bases: TGTGCCAGCAGTCAGGGACTAGCGGGAGTATACGAGCAGTACTTC. V is TRBV27 and J is TRBJ2-7, with 14 bases fitting TRBD2. The junction had 4 bases not matched to a gene; V was cut back by 5 bases and J by 4 bases. This CDR3 contains 15 residues. Per germline, CDR1 MNHEY and CDR2 SMNVEV (reference sequence).

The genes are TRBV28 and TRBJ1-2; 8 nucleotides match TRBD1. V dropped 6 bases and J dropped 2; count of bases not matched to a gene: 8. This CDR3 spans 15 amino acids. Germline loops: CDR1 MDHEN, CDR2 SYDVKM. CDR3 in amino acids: CASRLTGGLNYGYTF. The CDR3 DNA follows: TGTGCCAGCAGGCTTACAGGGGGTTTAAACTATGGCTACACCTTC.

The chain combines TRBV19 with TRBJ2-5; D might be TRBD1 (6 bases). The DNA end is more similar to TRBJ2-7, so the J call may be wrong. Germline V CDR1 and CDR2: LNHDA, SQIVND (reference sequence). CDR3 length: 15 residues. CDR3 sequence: CASSRDPTGSYEQYF. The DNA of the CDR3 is TGTGCCAGTAGTAGGGACCCGACAGGCTCCTACGAGCAGTACTTC.

The CDR3: CASRRDISGANVLTF. The DNA of the CDR3 is TGTGCCAGTAGGCGGGACATATCTGGGGCCAACGTCCTGACTTTC. The chain combines TRBV19 with TRBJ2-6, with D perhaps TRBD1 or TRBD2 (6 bases each). Per the germline V gene, CDR1 is LNHDA and CDR2 is SQIVND (reference sequence). The CDR3 loop spans 15 amino acids. Trimming stripped 6 bases from V and 1 base from J, with 10 bases between.

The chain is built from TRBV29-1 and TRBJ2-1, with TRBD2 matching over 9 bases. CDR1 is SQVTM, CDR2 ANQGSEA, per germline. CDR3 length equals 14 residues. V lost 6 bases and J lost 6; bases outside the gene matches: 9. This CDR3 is CSVAGTSSLNEQFF. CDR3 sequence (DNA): TGCAGCGTCGCCGGGACTAGCTCCCTCAATGAGCAGTTCTTC.

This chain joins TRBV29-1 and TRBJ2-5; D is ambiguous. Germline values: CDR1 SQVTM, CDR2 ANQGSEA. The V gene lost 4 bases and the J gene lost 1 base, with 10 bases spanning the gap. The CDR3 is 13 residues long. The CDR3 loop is CSVGSTTQETQYF. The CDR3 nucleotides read TGCAGCGTTGGATCGACCACCCAAGAGACCCAGTACTTC.

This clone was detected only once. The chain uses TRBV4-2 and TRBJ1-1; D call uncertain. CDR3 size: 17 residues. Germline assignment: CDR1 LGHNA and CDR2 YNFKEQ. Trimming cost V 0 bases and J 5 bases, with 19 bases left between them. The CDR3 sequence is CASSQDQFGTPKTEAFF. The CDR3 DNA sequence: TGTGCCAGCAGCCAAGATCAATTTGGCACCCCTAAGACTGAAGCTTTCTTT.

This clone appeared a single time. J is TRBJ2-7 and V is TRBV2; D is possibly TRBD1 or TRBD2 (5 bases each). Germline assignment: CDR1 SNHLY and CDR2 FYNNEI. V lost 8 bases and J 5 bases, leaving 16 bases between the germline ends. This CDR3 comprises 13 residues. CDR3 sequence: CASARDQGHEQYF. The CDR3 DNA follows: TGTGCCAGCGCCCGGGACCAGGGCCACGAGCAGTACTTC.

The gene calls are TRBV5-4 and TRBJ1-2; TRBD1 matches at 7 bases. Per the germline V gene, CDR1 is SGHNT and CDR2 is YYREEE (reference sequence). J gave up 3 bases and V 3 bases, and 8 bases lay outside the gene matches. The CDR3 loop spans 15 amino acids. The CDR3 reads CASSSGQKNYYGYTF. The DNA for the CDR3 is TGTGCCAGCAGCTCGGGACAGAAGAATTACTATGGCTACACCTTC. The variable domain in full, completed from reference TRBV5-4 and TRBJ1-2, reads ETGVTQSPTHLIKTRGQQVTLRCSSQSGHNTVSWYQQALGQGPQFIFQYYREEENGRGNFPPRFSGLQFPNYSSELNVNALELDDSALYLCASSSGQKNYYGYTFGSGTRLTVV.

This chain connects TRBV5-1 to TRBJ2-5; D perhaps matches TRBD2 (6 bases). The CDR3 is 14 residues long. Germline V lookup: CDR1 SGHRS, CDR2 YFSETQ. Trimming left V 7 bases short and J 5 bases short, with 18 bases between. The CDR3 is CASRGTPSGETQYF. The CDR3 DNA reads TGCGCCAGCCGAGGGACTCCCTCTGGGGAGACCCAGTACTTC.

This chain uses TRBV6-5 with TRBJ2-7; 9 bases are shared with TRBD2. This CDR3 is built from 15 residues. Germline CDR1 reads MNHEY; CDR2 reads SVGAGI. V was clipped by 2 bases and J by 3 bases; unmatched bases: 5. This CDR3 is CASSYLAGKDYEQYF. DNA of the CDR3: TGTGCCAGCAGTTACCTAGCGGGGAAGGACTACGAGCAGTACTTC.

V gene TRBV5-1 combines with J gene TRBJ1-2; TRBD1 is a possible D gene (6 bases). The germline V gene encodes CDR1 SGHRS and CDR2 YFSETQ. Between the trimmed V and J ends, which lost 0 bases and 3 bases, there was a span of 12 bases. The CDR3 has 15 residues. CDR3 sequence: CASSLGTVEDYGYTF. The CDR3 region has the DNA TGCGCCAGCAGCTTGGGGACAGTTGAGGACTATGGCTACACCTTC.

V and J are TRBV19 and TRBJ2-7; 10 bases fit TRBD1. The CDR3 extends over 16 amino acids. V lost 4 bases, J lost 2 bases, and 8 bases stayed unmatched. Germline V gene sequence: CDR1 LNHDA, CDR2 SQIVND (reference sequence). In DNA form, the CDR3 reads TGTGCCAGTAGTAGCGTGTCGGGACAGGGGACCTACGAGCAGTACTTC. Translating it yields CASSSVSGQGTYEQYF.

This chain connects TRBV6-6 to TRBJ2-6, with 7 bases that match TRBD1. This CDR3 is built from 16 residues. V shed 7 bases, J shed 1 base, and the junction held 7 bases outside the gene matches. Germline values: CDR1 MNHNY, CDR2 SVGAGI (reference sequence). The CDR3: CASTDRDVSGANVLTF. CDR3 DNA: TGTGCCAGCACAGACAGGGATGTTTCTGGGGCCAACGTCCTGACTTTC.

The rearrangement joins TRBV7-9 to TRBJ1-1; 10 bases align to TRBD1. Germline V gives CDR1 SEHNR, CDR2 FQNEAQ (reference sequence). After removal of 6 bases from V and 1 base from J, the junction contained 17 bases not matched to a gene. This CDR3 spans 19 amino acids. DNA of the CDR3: TGTGCCAGCAGACTTAATCTTCCGGGGGACAGGGGACAGAACACTGAAGCTTTCTTT. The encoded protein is CASRLNLPGDRGQNTEAFF.

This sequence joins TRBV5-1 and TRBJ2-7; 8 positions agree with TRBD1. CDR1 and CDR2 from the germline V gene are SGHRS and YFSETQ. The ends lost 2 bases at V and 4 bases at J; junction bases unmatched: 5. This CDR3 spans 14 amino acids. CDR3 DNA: TGCGCCAGCAGCTTCATTCAGGGGGCGTACGAGCAGTACTTC. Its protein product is CASSFIQGAYEQYF.

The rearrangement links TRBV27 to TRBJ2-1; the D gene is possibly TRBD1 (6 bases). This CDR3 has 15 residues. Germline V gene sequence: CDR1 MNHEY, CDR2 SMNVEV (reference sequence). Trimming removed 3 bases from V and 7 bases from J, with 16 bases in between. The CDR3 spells CASSLSQTGINEQFF. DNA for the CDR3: TGTGCCAGCAGTTTGAGTCAGACAGGTATTAATGAGCAGTTCTTC.